Presented here are 9 T cell receptor beta chains from one specimen sequenced in a study of regulatory T cells in long-lasting Graves disease. Both iRepertoire HTBI primers and Arm-PCR of CDR3 regions were used to build the TCR beta libraries. TCRdb fed the multiplex PCR reads into MiXCR, producing one record per CDR3 protein. The data hold 430,000 or so distinct CDR3 sequences, with roughly 21% observed a single time. The time point was: persistent/refractory GD, antithyroid drugs over 5 years with positive TRAb. After RNA was extracted from PBMCs, the TCR library was made from it. This sample comprised peripheral blood mononuclear cells (PBMCs), obtained when the disease was refractory, from a patient treated with antithyroid drugs. These receptor sequences come from a female donor with Graves disease.

Remarks on this clonotype: This may be a read error, as it is one base from a much larger clone. V and J are TRBV24-1 and TRBJ2-5; perhaps TRBD2 as D (6 bases). Trimming stripped 1 base from V and 7 bases from J, with 12 bases between. Germline assignment: CDR1 KGHDR and CDR2 SFDVKD. The CDR3 runs to 14 residues. The CDR3, as DNA: TGTGCCACCAGTGATTTCGGAGGGAGAGGGACCCAGTACTTC. This translates into CATSDFGGRGTQYF.

This clonotype was detected a few times. The genes are TRBV3-1 and TRBJ2-1, with D unresolved. The V and J ends lost 1 base and 10 bases respectively, with 17 bases between them. The CDR3 is 15 amino acids. Germline V CDR1 and CDR2: LGHDT, YNNKEL (reference sequence). CDR3 in DNA: TGTGCCAGCAGCCAAGGCCCGTGGTCGACCGGGGAGCAGTTCTTC. Its protein is CASSQGPWSTGEQFF.

With respect to this clonotype: This may stem from a read error, because a much larger clone lies one nucleotide away. The rearrangement uses TRBV28 and TRBJ2-5; D might be TRBD1 (5 bases). The CDR3 has 12 residues. CDR1 is MDHEN and CDR2 is SYDVKM in the germline V gene. CDR3 coding DNA: TGTGCCGGCAGTTCCCCGGTTAGGGGCCAGTACTTC. Its translation is CAGSSPVRGQYF.

The chain uses TRBV28 and TRBJ2-4; 9 positions match TRBD1. The V and J ends lost 3 bases and 8 bases, in that order; junction bases with no gene match: 5. Per germline, CDR1 MDHEN and CDR2 SYDVKM. The CDR3 runs 14 residues. CDR3 nucleotide sequence: TGTGCCAGCAGTTTGGGGACAGGGTGGGACATTCAGTACTTC. It specifies CASSLGTGWDIQYF.

By share of the sample, this clonotype is medium-sized. The chain uses TRBV15 and TRBJ2-6; TRBD2 is a possible D gene (5 bases). The CDR3 sequence is 16 residues long. Germline V gene sequence: CDR1 LNHNV, CDR2 YYDKDF (reference sequence). V lost 0 bases and J 1 base, leaving 7 bases between the germline ends. The CDR3 loop is CATSRDAGSGANVLTF. For the CDR3, the DNA is TGTGCCACCAGCAGAGACGCGGGTTCTGGGGCCAACGTCCTGACTTTC.

The chain recombines TRBV6-2 or TRBV6-3 with TRBJ1-1, with TRBD1 matching over 7 bases. V was clipped by 5 bases and J by 4 bases; unmatched bases: 10. This CDR3 comprises 15 residues. CDR1 is MNHEY and CDR2 is SVGEGT in the germline V gene. CDR3 DNA: TGTGCCAGCAGTGAAGGGGAGGGGGCGCGCACTGAAGCTTTCTTT. It specifies CASSEGEGARTEAFF.

This clonotype is judged medium-sized (0.01 to 0.1%). This rearrangement joins TRBV27 to TRBJ1-1; unclear D gene. V was trimmed by 2 bases and J by 10 bases, leaving 8 bases between them. The CDR3 has 11 amino acids. Germline V gene lookup returns CDR1 MNHEY and CDR2 SMNVEV (reference sequence). CDR3 DNA: TGTGCCAGCAGTTTAGGGGAGGGAGCTTTCTTT. It translates to CASSLGEGAFF.

At least ten counts were recorded for this clonotype. The rearrangement links TRBV2 to TRBJ2-7, with TRBD2 matching over 10 bases. The CDR3 spans 14 residues. Germline CDR1 and CDR2: SNHLY and FYNNEI. V lost 6 bases, J lost 2 bases, and 4 bases stayed unmatched. This CDR3 reads CASRRTSGTYEQYF. DNA for the CDR3: TGTGCCAGCAGGAGGACTAGCGGAACCTACGAGCAGTACTTC.

This clonotype was recorded at least ten times. The chain joins TRBV15 to TRBJ2-5, with D perhaps matching TRBD1 (5 bases). Trimming took off 0 bases at V and 5 bases at J, with 10 bases between the two ends. The CDR3 is 14 residues long. Germline CDR1 is LNHNV and CDR2 is YYDKDF (reference sequence). DNA of the CDR3: TGTGCCACCAGCAGAGATGCAGGGATGGAGACCCAGTACTTC. This gives the protein CATSRDAGMETQYF.